The 32 T cell receptor beta chains below were found in one sample sequenced in a study of neurological immune-mediated disorders. Time point described: longitudinal time-point 2. TCRdb fed the 5' RACE reads into MiXCR, producing one record per CDR3 protein. The table lists 65,000 to 85,000 distinct CDR3 sequences, over 4.5% of them singletons, with over 6.5% in the top ten. The sample consisted of PBMCs. Receptors originate from a woman aged 60 to 75 with multiple sclerosis.

There are a few counts of this clonotype. The genes are TRBV3-1 and TRBJ2-3; no clear D. CDR1 LGHDT and CDR2 YNNKEL come from the germline V gene (reference sequence). V was trimmed by 1 base and J by 6 bases, leaving 29 bases between them. This CDR3 is built from 20 residues. Written as DNA, the CDR3 is TGTGCCAGCAGCCAAGCGGATCGCAATAGGAGAAATCGGATTTTTGATACGCAGTATTTT. As protein: CASSQADRNRRNRIFDTQYF.

The chain joins TRBV30 to TRBJ1-1; the D is unclear. Per germline, CDR1 GTSNPN and CDR2 SVGIG (reference sequence). There are 13 residues in the CDR3. V lost 3 bases and J 1 base, leaving 9 bases between the germline ends. Written as DNA, the CDR3 is TGTGCCTGGAGGGATGAAGCGAACACTGAAGCTTTCTTT. Residues: CAWRDEANTEAFF.

This clonotype came up many times. This chain links TRBV5-1 with TRBJ1-1, with D unresolved. The V end lost 3 bases, the J end lost 1 base, and 13 bases lay between the germline ends. In germline, CDR1 is SGHRS, CDR2 YFSETQ. The CDR3 runs 15 residues. The DNA of the CDR3 is TGCGCCAGCAGCTCTGGGTCACAGCCGAACACTGAAGCTTTCTTT. This sequence encodes CASSSGSQPNTEAFF. Full variable domain (rest looked up from reference TRBV5-1 and TRBJ1-1): KAGVTQTPRYLIKTRGQQVTLSCSPISGHRSVSWYQQTPGQGLQFLFEYFSETQRNKGNFPGRFSGRQFSNSRSEMNVSTLELGDSALYLCASSSGSQPNTEAFFGQGTRLTVV.

Many counts were recorded for this clonotype. The CDR3 nucleotides read TGTGCCAGCAGCCGCGTGACAGGGGTCACCATATATTTT. It yields the protein CASSRVTGVTIYF. The chain carries TRBV14 and TRBJ1-3; 8 bases are shared with TRBD1. CDR1 and CDR2 (germline): SGHDN, FVKESK. J gave up 9 bases and V 4 bases, and 5 bases lay outside the gene matches. This CDR3 has 13 residues.

In its sample, this clonotype was seen many times. V is TRBV20-1 and J is TRBJ1-5, with TRBD1 identical over 8 bases. The V gene's germline CDR1 is DFQATT and CDR2 SNEGSKA (reference sequence). CDR3 length equals 15 residues. Unmatched junction bases numbered 10, after V lost 3 bases and J lost 6 bases. The CDR3 DNA follows: TGCAGTGCTAGCGTCCCAGGGGGCTTAGGTCAGCCCCAGCATTTT. This gives the protein CSASVPGGLGQPQHF.

The table lists this clonotype with a few counts. The V and J genes are TRBV7-2 and TRBJ2-3, with D possibly being TRBD2 (6 bases). Deletions cut 8 bases from V and 4 bases from J, with 13 bases between. The CDR3 sequence is 13 residues long. Germline-derived CDR1 and CDR2 are SGHTA and FQGNSA. CDR3 protein: CASLRGGADTQYF. DNA for the CDR3: TGTGCCAGCCTCCGTGGAGGGGCAGATACGCAGTATTTT. The entire variable domain, with the rest obtained from reference TRBV7-2 and TRBJ2-3, is as follows: GAGVSQSPSNKVTEKGKDVELRCDPISGHTALYWYRQSLGQGLEFLIYFQGNSAPDKSGLPSDRFSAERTGGSVSTLTIQRTQQEDSAVYLCASLRGGADTQYFGPGTRLTVL.

Many counts were recorded for this clonotype. The chain is built from TRBV7-9 and TRBJ2-4; D unclear. CDR1 is SEHNR, CDR2 FQNEAQ, per germline (reference sequence). This CDR3 region has 16 residues. V gave up 4 bases and J gave up 6 bases, with 19 bases separating them. CDR3 amino acids: CASSSSKPYDLNIQYF. The DNA for the CDR3 is TGTGCCAGCAGCTCCAGTAAGCCCTACGACCTAAACATTCAGTACTTC.

This clonotype came up many times. The V call is TRBV20-1, the J call TRBJ2-1; TRBD2 aligns across 10 bases. CDR3 length: 16 residues. Germline assignment: CDR1 DFQATT and CDR2 SNEGSKA (reference sequence). J was trimmed by 4 bases and V by 0 bases; bases with no gene match: 6. CDR3 region: CSARDPSGGLYNEQFF. In DNA, the CDR3 is TGCAGTGCTAGAGATCCTAGCGGGGGCCTATACAATGAGCAGTTCTTC.

This clonotype was seen repeatedly, ten times or more. Here the CDR3 DNA reads TGCGCCAGCAGCCCGCCGCAGGGGGTAGGCCAAGAGACCCAGTACTTC. As protein: CASSPPQGVGQETQYF. V gene TRBV5-1 combines with J gene TRBJ2-5; 7 positions agree with TRBD1. The CDR3 spans 16 residues. Germline V gene sequence: CDR1 SGHRS, CDR2 YFSETQ. The junction had 10 bases not matched to a gene; V was cut back by 4 bases and J by 1 base.

This clonotype has ten or more counts. The chain carries TRBV6-1 and TRBJ1-5; TRBD1 agrees at 7 bases. Germline V gene lookup returns CDR1 MNHNS and CDR2 SASEGT. This CDR3 contains 14 residues. V shed 10 bases, J shed 3 bases, and the junction held 9 bases outside the gene matches. CDR3 residues: CAISGTEHNQPQHF. For the CDR3, the DNA is TGTGCCATCTCCGGGACAGAACACAATCAGCCCCAGCATTTT.

This clonotype was seen at least ten times. V usage is TRBV12-3 or TRBV12-4 and J usage is TRBJ1-2; D ambiguous. The CDR3 is made up of 14 amino acids. Between the trimmed V and J ends, which lost 8 bases and 0 bases, there was a span of 13 bases. CDR3 sequence (DNA): TGTGCCAGCGGCAGCTCCGACACTAACTATGGCTACACCTTC. It yields the protein CASGSSDTNYGYTF.

This clonotype was found many times. The chain is built from TRBV20-1 and TRBJ2-1, with a weak D call TRBD2 (5 bases). Germline CDR1 DFQATT, CDR2 SNEGSKA (reference sequence). CDR3 length equals 12 residues. Trimming stripped 5 bases from V and 7 bases from J, with 12 bases between. CDR3 loop: CSARGFMNEQFF. The CDR3 bases are TGCAGTGCTCGCGGGTTTATGAATGAGCAGTTCTTC.

This clonotype showed up many times. This rearrangement joins TRBV3-1 to TRBJ1-5, with 9 bases fitting TRBD1. The ends lost 4 bases at V and 13 bases at J; junction bases unmatched: 8. The length of the CDR3 is 13 residues. Germline-derived CDR1 and CDR2 are LGHDT and YNNKEL (reference sequence). As DNA, the CDR3 is TGTGCCAGCAGCCTGACGACCGGGACAGGGCAGCATTTT. Protein product: CASSLTTGTGQHF.

This sequence joins TRBV7-7 and TRBJ2-3; D may be TRBD1 or TRBD2 (5 bases each). Trimming removed 5 bases from V and 4 bases from J, with 10 bases in between. This CDR3 spans 13 amino acids. Germline V lookup: CDR1 SSHAT, CDR2 FNYEAQ (reference sequence). The CDR3: CASSKLGADTQYF. The CDR3 DNA reads as TGTGCCAGCAGCAAACTGGGGGCAGATACGCAGTATTTT.

This clonotype was recorded at least ten times. The germline gene is not matched at one end of the junction; a read error may be the cause. The chain has TRBV7-7 and TRBJ2-2; possibly TRBD1 for D (5 bases). The CDR3 spans 16 residues. Germline-derived CDR1 and CDR2 are SSHAT and FNYEAQ (reference sequence). The chain's CDR3 is CASSSPKGMNTGELFF. The CDR3 DNA reads TGTGCTAGCAGCTCCCCCAAGGGGATGAACACCGGGGAGCTGTTTTTT.

This clonotype was observed many times. DNA of the CDR3: TGTGCCAGCAGTTTCAGTCTAAACTATGGCTACACCTTC. It is translated as CASSFSLNYGYTF. The rearrangement uses TRBV12-3 or TRBV12-4 and TRBJ1-2; D uncertain. V gave up 3 bases and J gave up 2 bases, with 7 bases separating them. The CDR3 has 13 residues.

This clonotype has at least ten counts. This chain connects TRBV12-3 or TRBV12-4 to TRBJ1-5; tentatively, D is TRBD1 (6 bases). V lost 3 bases to trimming and J lost 3 bases, with 12 bases between them. The CDR3 totals 15 residues. The CDR3, as DNA: TGTGCCAGCAGTTTGGGTCAGGGGATCAATCAGCCCCAGCATTTT. Amino acid sequence: CASSLGQGINQPQHF.

The chain couples TRBV6-2 or TRBV6-3 to TRBJ2-7; D remains unclear. Trimming stripped 6 bases from V and 0 bases from J, with 12 bases between. CDR1 is MNHEY and CDR2 is SVGEGT in the germline V gene. This CDR3 comprises 14 residues. CDR3 DNA: TGTGCCAGCAGCCCCACCGGCAGCTCCTACGAGCAGTACTTC. It specifies CASSPTGSSYEQYF.

This clonotype was counted ten times or more. The chain carries TRBV7-2 and TRBJ2-7, with 9 positions matching TRBD1. In germline, CDR1 is SGHTA, CDR2 FQGNSA. V lost 5 bases to trimming and J lost 6 bases; unmatched junction nucleotides: 11. The CDR3 totals 15 residues. The CDR3 loop is CASSKGGGQGIEQYF. The CDR3 DNA is TGTGCCAGCAGCAAGGGGGGTGGACAGGGGATCGAGCAGTACTTC.

This clonotype was observed many times. This sequence joins TRBV5-1 and TRBJ1-1; D possibly corresponds to TRBD1 (5 bases). Germline lookup yields CDR1 SGHRS and CDR2 YFSETQ. Trimming removed 4 bases at V and 4 bases at J, with 8 bases between. The CDR3 extends over 12 amino acids. The CDR3 loop is CASSPRGTEAFF. In DNA form, the CDR3 reads TGCGCCAGCAGCCCTAGGGGCACTGAAGCTTTCTTT. The whole variable domain, filled in from reference TRBV5-1 and TRBJ1-1, reads KAGVTQTPRYLIKTRGQQVTLSCSPISGHRSVSWYQQTPGQGLQFLFEYFSETQRNKGNFPGRFSGRQFSNSRSEMNVSTLELGDSALYLCASSPRGTEAFFGQGTRLTVV.

The chain combines TRBV6-2 or TRBV6-3 with TRBJ1-3; D gene ambiguous. The CDR3 consists of 15 residues. The V end lost 9 bases, the J end lost 0 bases, and 15 bases lay between the germline ends. Germline CDR1 is MNHEY and CDR2 is SVGEGT. The CDR3 loop reads CASGDRRHSGNTIYF. In nucleotides, the CDR3 is TGTGCCAGTGGGGATCGGCGACACTCTGGAAACACCATATATTTT.

As to this clonotype: At one boundary the junction diverges from the germline segment, which might be a read error. The V gene is TRBV5-1, the J gene TRBJ2-2, with D perhaps matching TRBD1 or TRBD2 (5 bases each). The CDR3 extends over 15 amino acids. Germline lookup yields CDR1 SGHRS and CDR2 YFSETQ. This CDR3 reads CTSSFGDQPTGELFF. The DNA for the CDR3 is TGCACCAGCAGCTTTGGGGACCAACCCACCGGGGAGCTGTTTTTT.

This clonotype was recorded many times. This chain connects TRBV20-1 to TRBJ2-5; tentatively, D is TRBD1 (5 bases). CDR1 and CDR2 from the germline V gene are DFQATT and SNEGSKA (reference sequence). The CDR3 is 14 amino acids. Trimming pared 6 bases from V and 4 bases from J, leaving 18 bases between. The CDR3 DNA follows: TGCAGTGCGGAACCGGTAGGGGTCGGAGAGACCCAGTACTTC. Its translation: CSAEPVGVGETQYF.

Ten or more counts support this clonotype. The chain joins TRBV15 to TRBJ2-7; maybe TRBD2 (6 bases). V shed 3 bases and J shed 0 bases, with 15 bases lying between them. The CDR3 extends over 16 amino acids. Germline V lookup: CDR1 LNHNV, CDR2 YYDKDF (reference sequence). CDR3: CATSRAGGGFSYEQYF. For the CDR3, the DNA is TGTGCCACCAGCAGGGCCGGTGGGGGGTTCTCCTACGAGCAGTACTTC.

This clonotype was seen many times. V gene TRBV5-1 combines with J gene TRBJ2-3; 8 bases map to TRBD1. The CDR3 has 18 residues. J gave up 2 bases and V 0 bases, and 11 bases lay outside the gene matches. Germline CDR1 and CDR2: SGHRS and YFSETQ. CDR3 protein: CASSLEGGQGAHTDTQYF. In nucleotides, the CDR3 is TGCGCCAGCAGCTTGGAAGGTGGCCAGGGGGCCCACACAGATACGCAGTATTTT.

This clonotype was counted ten times or more. This chain links TRBV25-1 with TRBJ2-4; TRBD1 or TRBD2 may be the D gene (5 bases each). The V and J ends lost 3 bases and 6 bases respectively, with 15 bases between them. This CDR3 is 15 amino acids long. CDR1 is MGHDK and CDR2 is SYGVNS in the germline V gene. CDR3 nucleotides: TGTGCCAGCAGTGACCCCCGGGACGGCGCAAACATTCAGTACTTC. This encodes CASSDPRDGANIQYF.

This clonotype has a handful of counts. This rearrangement joins TRBV5-1 to TRBJ2-3, with a tentative D call TRBD1 (6 bases). The ends were cut back, 0 bases at V and 6 bases at J, with 11 bases in the middle. Germline CDR1 SGHRS, CDR2 YFSETQ. This CDR3 is built from 14 residues. The CDR3 DNA reads as TGCGCCAGCAGCTTGGATCTGGGGGCGGATACGCAGTATTTT. Protein product: CASSLDLGADTQYF.

This clonotype was detected ten times or more. This chain joins TRBV20-1 and TRBJ1-1; the D gene is possibly TRBD1 (6 bases). Germline loops: CDR1 DFQATT, CDR2 SNEGSKA (reference sequence). The V gene lost 3 bases and the J gene lost 5 bases, with 19 bases spanning the gap. The CDR3 consists of 15 residues. CDR3 nucleotide sequence: TGCAGTGCTAGTGCCCCTGGGGGCCAAGGGACTGAAGCTTTCTTT. It is translated as CSASAPGGQGTEAFF.

The chain carries TRBV7-6 and TRBJ2-1, with D maybe TRBD2 (6 bases). Germline V lookup: CDR1 SGHVS, CDR2 FNYEAQ. The V end was cut by 2 bases, the J end by 0 bases, with 8 bases between. The CDR3 runs to 15 residues. CDR3 nucleotides: TGTGCCAGCAGCTTACTCGGGGGCTCCTACAATGAGCAGTTCTTC. Protein sequence: CASSLLGGSYNEQFF.

At least ten counts were recorded for this clonotype. V usage is TRBV5-1 and J usage is TRBJ1-4; possibly TRBD1 for D (5 bases). V shed 0 bases and J shed 10 bases, with 7 bases lying between them. The germline gives CDR1 SGHRS, CDR2 YFSETQ. CDR3 length equals 12 residues. DNA for the CDR3: TGCGCCAGCAGCTTGGGGGGGGGAAAACTGTTTTTT. Residues: CASSLGGGKLFF.

This clonotype was detected many times. The chain joins TRBV24-1 to TRBJ2-2; D is possibly TRBD1 (5 bases). Germline V lookup: CDR1 KGHDR, CDR2 SFDVKD. The germline V and J ends were trimmed by 4 bases and 0 bases, with 11 bases remaining between them. The length of the CDR3 is 16 residues. The CDR3 DNA reads TGTGCCACCAGTGACACAGGCCATACGAACACCGGGGAGCTGTTTTTT. The encoded protein is CATSDTGHTNTGELFF.

This clonotype was counted ten times or more. J is TRBJ1-2 and V is TRBV2; 10 bases match TRBD1. V was clipped by 6 bases and J by 4 bases; unmatched bases: 5. The CDR3 consists of 14 residues. From germline, CDR1 is SNHLY and CDR2 FYNNEI. The CDR3 loop is CASRGQGSSYGYTF. CDR3 nucleotide sequence: TGTGCCAGCAGGGGACAGGGGTCATCCTATGGCTACACCTTC.